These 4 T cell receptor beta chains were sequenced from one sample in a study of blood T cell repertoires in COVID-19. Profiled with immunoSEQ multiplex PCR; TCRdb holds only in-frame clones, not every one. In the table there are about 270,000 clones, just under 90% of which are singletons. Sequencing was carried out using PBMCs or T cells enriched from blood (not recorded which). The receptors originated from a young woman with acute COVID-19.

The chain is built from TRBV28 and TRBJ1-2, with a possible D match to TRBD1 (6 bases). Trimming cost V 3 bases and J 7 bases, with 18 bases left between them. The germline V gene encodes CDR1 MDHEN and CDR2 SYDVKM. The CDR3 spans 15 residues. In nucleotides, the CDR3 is TGTGCCAGCAGTTTTCCAACAGGGTCTCGGCGTGGCTACACCTTC. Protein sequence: CASSFPTGSRRGYTF.

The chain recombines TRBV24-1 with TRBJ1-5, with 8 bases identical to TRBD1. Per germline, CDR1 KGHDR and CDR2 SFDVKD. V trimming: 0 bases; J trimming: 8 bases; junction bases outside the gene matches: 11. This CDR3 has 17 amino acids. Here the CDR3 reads CATSDLHRTGRLKPQHF. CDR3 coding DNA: TGTGCCACCAGTGATTTGCACCGGACAGGGAGATTGAAGCCCCAGCATTTT.

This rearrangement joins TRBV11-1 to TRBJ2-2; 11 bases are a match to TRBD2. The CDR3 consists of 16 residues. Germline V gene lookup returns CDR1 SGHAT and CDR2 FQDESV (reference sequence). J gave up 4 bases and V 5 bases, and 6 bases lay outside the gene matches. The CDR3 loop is CASSHLAGGSTGELFF. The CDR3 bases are TGTGCCAGCAGCCATTTAGCGGGAGGGAGCACCGGGGAGCTGTTTTTT.

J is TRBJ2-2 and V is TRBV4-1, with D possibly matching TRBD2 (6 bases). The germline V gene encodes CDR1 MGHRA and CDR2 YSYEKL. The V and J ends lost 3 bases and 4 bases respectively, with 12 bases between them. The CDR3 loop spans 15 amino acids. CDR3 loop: CASSHVEGITGELFF. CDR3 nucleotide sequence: TGCGCCAGCAGCCACGTGGAGGGAATCACCGGGGAGCTGTTTTTT.